The next 23 T cell receptor beta chains were all read from a single sample in a study of T cell changes during pregnancy in multiple sclerosis. Using immunoSEQ multiplex PCR, the repertoire was profiled, and TCRdb retains in-frame clones only, with some absent. The sample includes about 30,000 clones, 89% seen only once; the top ten take 6% to 8%. The source material was CD8+ T cells from peripheral blood mononuclear cells, sampled in the second trimester of pregnancy. Every receptor here comes from a female donor with multiple sclerosis, enrolled in a pregnancy study.

The chain employs TRBV2 and TRBJ2-4; TRBD2 aligns across 8 bases. V trimming: 8 bases; J trimming: 0 bases; junction bases outside the gene matches: 6. This CDR3 is 15 amino acids long. Germline V CDR1 and CDR2: SNHLY, FYNNEI. CDR3 coding DNA: TGTGCCAGCCTGGGGCTAGCGGGAGCCAAAAACATTCAGTACTTC. It encodes CASLGLAGAKNIQYF.

This clone was recorded once. V gene TRBV29-1 combines with J gene TRBJ1-2; TRBD1 matches 9 bases. V gave up 6 bases and J gave up 8 bases; unmatched junction bases: 22. CDR1 and CDR2 (germline): SQVTM, ANQGSEA. The CDR3 sequence is 17 residues long. This CDR3 is CSVEGLWDRVSLAGYTF. CDR3 nucleotide sequence: TGCAGCGTGGAGGGTTTGTGGGACAGGGTATCTCTCGCCGGCTACACCTTC.

J is TRBJ2-1 and V is TRBV4-3; TRBD1 matches 10 bases. This CDR3 is built from 15 residues. Germline V gene sequence: CDR1 LGHNA, CDR2 YSLEER. Trimming removed 6 bases from V and 4 bases from J; junction bases left unmatched: 6. CDR3 in DNA: TGCGCCAGCAGTCCCGGGACAGGGGTATACAATGAGCAGTTCTTC. Translating it yields CASSPGTGVYNEQFF.

The chain links TRBV7-2 to TRBJ2-5, with D hard to call. V gave up 2 bases and J gave up 4 bases, with 5 bases separating them. The CDR3 extends over 12 amino acids. Germline V lookup: CDR1 SGHTA, CDR2 FQGNSA. The CDR3 nucleotides read TGTGCCAGCAGCTTAAGCCCAGAGACCCAGTACTTC. Translating gives CASSLSPETQYF.

The chain carries TRBV15 and TRBJ1-1; 8 nucleotides line up with TRBD1. The J segment lost 7 bases and the V segment lost 3 bases, leaving 4 bases of the junction unmatched. The germline CDR1 and CDR2 sequences are LNHNV and YYDKDF (reference sequence). CDR3 size: 13 residues. CDR3 sequence: CATSRTGANEAFF. CDR3 bases: TGTGCCACCAGCAGGACAGGGGCCAATGAAGCTTTCTTT. Supplemented by reference TRBV15 and TRBJ1-1, the full variable domain reads DAMVIQNPRYQVTQFGKPVTLSCSQTLNHNVMYWYQQKSSQAPKLLFHYYDKDFNNEADTPDNFQSRRPNTSFCFLDIRSPGLGDTAMYLCATSRTGANEAFFGQGTRLTVV.

The chain combines TRBV6-5 with TRBJ2-2, with a weak D call TRBD2 (5 bases). CDR3 size: 16 residues. Trimming removed 3 bases from V and 2 bases from J, with 13 bases in between. The germline V gene has CDR1 MNHEY and CDR2 SVGAGI. CDR3 nucleotide sequence: TGTGCCAGCAGTTATGAGACGGGGATTAACACCGGGGAGCTGTTTTTT. Translated, it gives CASSYETGINTGELFF.

This chain links TRBV19 with TRBJ2-7; perhaps TRBD1 as D (6 bases). Trimming took 4 bases from V and 5 from J, leaving 12 bases between them. The V gene's germline CDR1 is LNHDA and CDR2 SQIVND (reference sequence). This CDR3 has 13 amino acids. CDR3 DNA: TGTGCCAGTAGTACACAGGGACGGGACGAGCAGTACTTC. Translated, it gives CASSTQGRDEQYF.

This sequence joins TRBV28 and TRBJ2-6, with 9 bases matching TRBD1. Germline CDR1 is MDHEN and CDR2 is SYDVKM. The V gene end was trimmed by 6 bases and the J gene end by 0 bases; junction bases not matched to a gene: 6. This CDR3 contains 17 residues. CDR3 coding DNA: TGTGCCAGCAGAACCGGGACAGGGTTCTCTGGGGCCAACGTCCTGACTTTC. Translating it yields CASRTGTGFSGANVLTF.

The chain is built from TRBV2 and TRBJ2-3; D is uncertain. Germline values: CDR1 SNHLY, CDR2 FYNNEI. This CDR3 comprises 16 residues. V lost 3 bases and J 4 bases, leaving 17 bases between the germline ends. CDR3 amino acids: CASSDPQTVAADTQYF. The CDR3, as DNA: TGTGCCAGCAGTGACCCCCAAACGGTGGCGGCAGATACGCAGTATTTT.

The chain combines TRBV9 with TRBJ2-7; 7 positions agree with TRBD1. The junction had 11 bases not matched to a gene; V was cut back by 3 bases and J by 2 bases. CDR1 is SGDLS and CDR2 is YYNGEE in the germline V gene. The CDR3 spans 16 residues. The CDR3 reads CASSDRGTESPYEQYF. The CDR3 nucleotides read TGTGCCAGCAGCGATCGAGGGACAGAGTCGCCCTACGAGCAGTACTTC.

J is TRBJ2-5 and V is TRBV12-5; 8 bases are shared with TRBD1. J gave up 5 bases and V 1 base, and 9 bases lay outside the gene matches. Per the germline V gene, CDR1 is LGHNT and CDR2 is FRNRAP. CDR3 length equals 16 residues. The CDR3 region has the DNA TGTGCTAGTGGTTTGGGCCAGGGGGCTTTGGGGGAGACCCAGTACTTC. Encoded protein: CASGLGQGALGETQYF.

The V and J genes are TRBV5-6 and TRBJ1-1, with 7 bases lining up with TRBD1. The CDR3 loop spans 14 amino acids. Germline CDR1 reads SGHDT; CDR2 reads YYEEEE. The trim removed 2 bases at V and 2 bases at J, leaving 3 bases unmatched. This CDR3 reads CASSLDRANTEAFF. The CDR3 DNA follows: TGTGCCAGCAGCTTAGACAGGGCCAACACTGAAGCTTTCTTT.

The CDR3 protein is CASRDDRVVRHSPLHF. In DNA form, the CDR3 reads TGTGCCAGCAGGGACGACAGGGTCGTGCGGCATTCACCCCTCCACTTT. This rearrangement joins TRBV28 to TRBJ1-6; TRBD1 matches at 7 bases. The V gene end was trimmed by 6 bases and the J gene end by 8 bases; junction bases not matched to a gene: 13. In germline, CDR1 is MDHEN, CDR2 SYDVKM. This CDR3 spans 16 amino acids.

Note on this clone: This CDR3 is also generated by other DNA sequences in the sample. The chain couples TRBV6-5 to TRBJ2-1; 14 nucleotides line up with TRBD2. This CDR3 is 16 amino acids long. Germline V gene data show CDR1 as MNHEY and CDR2 as SVGAGI. V shed 2 bases, J shed 6 bases, and the junction held 3 bases outside the gene matches. The DNA of the CDR3 is TGTGCCAGCAGTTACACTGGACTAGCGGGAGGCAATGAGCAGTTCTTC. It codes for CASSYTGLAGGNEQFF.

The chain couples TRBV7-9 to TRBJ2-1, with 7 bases matching TRBD2. V lost 1 base, J lost 9 bases, and 3 bases stayed unmatched. The CDR3 totals 13 residues. Germline V lookup: CDR1 SEHNR, CDR2 FQNEAQ (reference sequence). The chain's CDR3 is CASSLGLAVEQFF. CDR3 in DNA: TGTGCCAGCAGCTTAGGACTAGCAGTTGAGCAGTTCTTC.

About this clone: Different DNA sequences within this sample yield the same CDR3. The J gene is TRBJ2-1, the V gene TRBV7-3, with a tentative D call TRBD2 (6 bases). Germline V lookup: CDR1 SGHTA, CDR2 FQGTGA. The CDR3 loop spans 15 amino acids. V lost 2 bases and J lost 5, with 13 bases in between. The CDR3: CASSLFAGTNNEQFF. CDR3 DNA sequence: TGTGCCAGCAGCTTATTCGCGGGAACTAACAATGAGCAGTTCTTC. The variable domain in full, with the rest retrieved from reference TRBV7-3 and TRBJ2-1, is GAGVSQTPSNKVTEKGKYVELRCDPISGHTALYWYRQSLGQGPEFLIYFQGTGAADDSGLPNDRFFAVRPEGSVSTLKIQRTERGDSAVYLCASSLFAGTNNEQFFGPGTRLTVL.

Regarding this clone: Mismatch with germline at one junction end may stem from a read error. The J gene is TRBJ2-2, the V gene TRBV2, with TRBD1 identical over 8 bases. Germline loops: CDR1 SNHLY, CDR2 FYNNEI. CDR3 size: 16 residues. CDR3 sequence reads: CASSQAQTGVNGELFF. The CDR3 DNA sequence: TGTGCCAGCAGTCAAGCCCAGACAGGGGTTAACGGGGAGCTGTTTTTT.

V is TRBV6-4 and J is TRBJ2-5, with D perhaps TRBD1 (6 bases). Germline lookup yields CDR1 MRHNA and CDR2 SNTAGT. The CDR3 totals 13 residues. Trimming pared 4 bases from V and 1 base from J, leaving 7 bases between. The CDR3 bases are TGTGCCAGCAGTGCAGGGGCCCAAGAGACCCAGTACTTC. It yields the protein CASSAGAQETQYF.

The chain links TRBV19 to TRBJ2-7; 12 positions match TRBD2. The V and J ends lost 1 base and 6 bases, in that order; junction bases with no gene match: 4. This CDR3 is 15 amino acids long. The germline V gene encodes CDR1 LNHDA and CDR2 SQIVND (reference sequence). The CDR3 region has the DNA TGTGCCAGTAGTATAGGACTAGCGGGAGTTAGCGAGCAGTACTTC. It specifies CASSIGLAGVSEQYF.

This sequence joins TRBV5-4 and TRBJ2-1; 11 positions agree with TRBD2. There are 16 residues in the CDR3. Germline CDR1 is SGHNT and CDR2 is YYREEE (reference sequence). V trimming: 4 bases; J trimming: 10 bases; junction bases outside the gene matches: 13. CDR3 bases: TGTGCCAGCAGCCTGAATAGCGGGGGGGCGCCGCGGGAGCAGTTCTTC. Amino acids: CASSLNSGGAPREQFF.

This chain joins TRBV2 and TRBJ2-7, with TRBD1 identical over 8 bases. Trimming at V came to 6 bases and at J to 6 bases, leaving 19 bases not matched to a gene. CDR1 SNHLY and CDR2 FYNNEI come from the germline V gene. This CDR3 has 17 residues. The CDR3: CASSADRGVVVVREQYF. The CDR3 DNA sequence: TGTGCCAGCAGCGCCGACAGGGGCGTCGTGGTTGTTCGCGAGCAGTACTTC.

The CDR3 sequence is CATYYNEQFF. As DNA, the CDR3 is TGTGCCACCTACTACAATGAGCAGTTCTTC. The genes are TRBV11-2 and TRBJ2-1, with no clear D. The germline CDR1 and CDR2 sequences are SGHAT and FQNNGV. The CDR3 consists of 10 residues. The germline V and J ends were trimmed by 10 bases and 3 bases, with 4 bases remaining between them.

V is TRBV4-1 and J is TRBJ2-7, with D possibly TRBD1 on 6 matching bases. CDR1 MGHRA and CDR2 YSYEKL come from the germline V gene. V lost 0 bases, J lost 0 bases, and 12 bases lay in between. The CDR3 extends over 16 amino acids. Here the CDR3 reads CASSQDYGQLSYEQYF. The CDR3 bases are TGCGCCAGCAGCCAAGATTACGGACAGCTCTCCTACGAGCAGTACTTC.